This TCR beta chain was recovered during a study of blood T cells in healthy people across ages. As for this clonotype: The target antigen is unknown.

The length of the CDR3 is 17 residues. Next came a second PCR, run for about 6 to 11 cycles, which used a sample-barcoded 5' primer along with a J-beta primer mix. With 12 random nucleotides, a template-switch adaptor tagged each individual cDNA molecule. Every sample gave at least 2.5 million paired-end reads containing CDR3. MiXCR was run by TCRdb on the 5' RACE reads, yielding one entry per CDR3 protein. Among 750,000 to 1,000,000 distinct CDR3 sequences listed, around 29% were seen once. Study findings and constraints: In the absence of known donor CMV status, changes in expanded clonotypes were possibly confounded.

This same sample was also part of a study on T cells of mothers and their children.

The TCR sequence derives from a woman in her 40s in good health. The chain joins TRBV12-3 or TRBV12-4 to TRBJ2-7; TRBD2 might be the D (6 bases). The DNA end lines up better with TRBJ2-5; the J call may be wrong. Sequencing input: blood. For the CDR3, the DNA is TGTGCCAGCAGTTTTAACGCGGGACCAGACCGAATGGAGACCCAGTACTTC. Amino acid sequence: CASSFNAGPDRMETQYF.